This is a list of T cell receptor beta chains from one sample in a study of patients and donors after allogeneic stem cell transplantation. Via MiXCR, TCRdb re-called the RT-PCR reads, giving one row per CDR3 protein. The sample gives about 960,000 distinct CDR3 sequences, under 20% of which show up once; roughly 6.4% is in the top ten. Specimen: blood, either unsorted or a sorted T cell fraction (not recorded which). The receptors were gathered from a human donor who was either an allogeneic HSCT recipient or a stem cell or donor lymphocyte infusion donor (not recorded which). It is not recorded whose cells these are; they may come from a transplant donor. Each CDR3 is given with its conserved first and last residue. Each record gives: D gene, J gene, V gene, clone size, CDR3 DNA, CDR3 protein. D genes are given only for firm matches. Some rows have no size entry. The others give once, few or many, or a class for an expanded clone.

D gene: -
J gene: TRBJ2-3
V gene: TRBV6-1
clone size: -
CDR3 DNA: TGTGCCAGCGCAGGATACGGCCTGTGGAGCACAGATACGCAGTATTTT
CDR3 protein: CASAGYGLWSTDTQYF

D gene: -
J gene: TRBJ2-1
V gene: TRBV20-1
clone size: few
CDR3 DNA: TGCAGTGCTAGAGACACGAGGGTTGTCAATGAGCAGTTCTTC
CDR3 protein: CSARDTRVVNEQFF

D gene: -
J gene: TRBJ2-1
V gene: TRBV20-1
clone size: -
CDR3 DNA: TGCAGTGCCCCAAAAGGAAAGAATGAGCAGTTCTTC
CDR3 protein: CSAPKGKNEQFF

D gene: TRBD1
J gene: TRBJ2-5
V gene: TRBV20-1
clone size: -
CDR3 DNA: TGCAGTGCTAGAGTGCAGGGGGCGGGTGAGACCCAGTACTTC
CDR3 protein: CSARVQGAGETQYF

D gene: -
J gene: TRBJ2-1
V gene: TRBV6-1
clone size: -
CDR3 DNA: TGTGCCAGCAGTGCTGGAGCGGGCTCCTACAATGAGCAGTTCTTC
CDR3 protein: CASSAGAGSYNEQFF

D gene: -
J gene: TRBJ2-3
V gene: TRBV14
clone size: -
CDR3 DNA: TGTGCCAGCAGCCAAGAGGCAGGGGTTGTTACGCAGTATTTT
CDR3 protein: CASSQEAGVVTQYF

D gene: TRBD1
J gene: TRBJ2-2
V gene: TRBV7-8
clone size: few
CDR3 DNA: TGTGCCAGCAGCTTAGAAACTCTGACAGGGTGGGAGAACACCGGGGAGCTGTTTTTT
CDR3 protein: CASSLETLTGWENTGELFF

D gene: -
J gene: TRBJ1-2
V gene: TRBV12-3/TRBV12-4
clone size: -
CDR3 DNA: TGTGCCAGCAGTTTAAGCCCGCGGGGAGCAGGGATCTATGGCTACACCTTC
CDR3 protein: CASSLSPRGAGIYGYTF

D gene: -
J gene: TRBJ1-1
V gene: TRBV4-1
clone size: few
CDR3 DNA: TGCGCCAGCACCATAGACAGTAGAGCCACTGAAGCTTTCTTT
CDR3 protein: CASTIDSRATEAFF

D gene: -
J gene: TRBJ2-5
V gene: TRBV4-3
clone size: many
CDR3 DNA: TGCGCCAGCAGCCAAGATCTTGTAGAGACCCAGTACTTC
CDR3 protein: CASSQDLVETQYF

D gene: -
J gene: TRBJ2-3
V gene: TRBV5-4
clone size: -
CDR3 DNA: TGTGCCAGCAGCTTGGCAGCGGGCACAGATACGCAGTATTTT
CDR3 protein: CASSLAAGTDTQYF

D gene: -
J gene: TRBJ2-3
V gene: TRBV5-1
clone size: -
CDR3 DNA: TGCGCCAGCAGCGGAGGGGTGGTGTTCACAGATACGCAGTATTTT
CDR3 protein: CASSGGVVFTDTQYF

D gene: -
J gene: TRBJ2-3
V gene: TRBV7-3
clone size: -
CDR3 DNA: TGTGCCAGCAGCCCCGGCGCAAGGGCAGATACGCAGTATTTT
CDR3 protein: CASSPGARADTQYF

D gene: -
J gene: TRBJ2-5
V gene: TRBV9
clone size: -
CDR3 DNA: TGTGCCAGCAGCGTCCAAACAGGCCAAGAGACCCAGTACTTC
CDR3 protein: CASSVQTGQETQYF

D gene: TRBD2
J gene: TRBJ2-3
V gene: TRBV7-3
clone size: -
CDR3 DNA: TGTGCCAGCAGCTTGAGTGCTTCGGGCGGGGGAAGTACGCAGTATTTT
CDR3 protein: CASSLSASGGGSTQYF

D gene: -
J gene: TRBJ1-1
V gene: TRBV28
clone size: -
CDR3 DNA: TGTGCCAGCAGGGCGTGGGACACCAAGAACACTGAAGCTTTCTTT
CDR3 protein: CASRAWDTKNTEAFF

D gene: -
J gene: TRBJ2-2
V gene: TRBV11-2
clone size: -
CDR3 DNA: TGTGCCAGCAATCATGGCACCGGGGAGCTGTTTTTT
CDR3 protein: CASNHGTGELFF

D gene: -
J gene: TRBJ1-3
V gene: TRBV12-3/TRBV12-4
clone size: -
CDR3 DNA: TGTGCCAGCAGCCCGGTTGTAGGGTTGGGAAACACCATATATTTT
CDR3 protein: CASSPVVGLGNTIYF

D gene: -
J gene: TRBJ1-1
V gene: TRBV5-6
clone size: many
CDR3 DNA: TGTGCCAGCAGCCAGCCGGGGTACACTGAAGCTTTCTTT
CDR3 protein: CASSQPGYTEAFF

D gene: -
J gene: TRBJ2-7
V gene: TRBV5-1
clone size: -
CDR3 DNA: TGCGCCAGCAGCCCCCCCAAGGGGTACGAGCAGTACTTC
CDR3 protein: CASSPPKGYEQYF

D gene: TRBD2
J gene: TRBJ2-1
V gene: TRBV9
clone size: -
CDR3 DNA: TGTGCCAGCAGCGTAGAAGGGACTAGCAGTGAGCAGTTCTTC
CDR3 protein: CASSVEGTSSEQFF

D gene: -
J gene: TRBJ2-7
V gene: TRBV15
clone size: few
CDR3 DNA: TGTGCCACCAGCAGAGATGTCGAAGGGTGGGCCTACGAGCAGTACTTC
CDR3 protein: CATSRDVEGWAYEQYF

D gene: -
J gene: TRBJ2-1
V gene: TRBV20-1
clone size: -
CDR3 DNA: TGCAGTGCTCCAGGGGTCAATGAGCAGTTCTTC
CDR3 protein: CSAPGVNEQFF

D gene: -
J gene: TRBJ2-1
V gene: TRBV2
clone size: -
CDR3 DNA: TGTGCCAGCAGCCAACAGGGCCCTTGGGACAATGAGCAGTTCTTC
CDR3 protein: CASSQQGPWDNEQFF

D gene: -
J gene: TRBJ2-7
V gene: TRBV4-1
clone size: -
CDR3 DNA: TGCGCCAGCAGCCAAGATCGCGGGCCACCCTACGAGCAGTACTTC
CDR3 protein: CASSQDRGPPYEQYF

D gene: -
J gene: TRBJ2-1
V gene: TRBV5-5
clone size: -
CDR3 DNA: TGTGCCAGCTTACTATCGAGGGAGCAGTTCTTC
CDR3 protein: CASLLSREQFF

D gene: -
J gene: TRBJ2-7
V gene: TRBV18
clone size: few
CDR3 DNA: TGTGCCAGCTCACCTAGCGAACCCTACGAGCAGTACTTC
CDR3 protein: CASSPSEPYEQYF